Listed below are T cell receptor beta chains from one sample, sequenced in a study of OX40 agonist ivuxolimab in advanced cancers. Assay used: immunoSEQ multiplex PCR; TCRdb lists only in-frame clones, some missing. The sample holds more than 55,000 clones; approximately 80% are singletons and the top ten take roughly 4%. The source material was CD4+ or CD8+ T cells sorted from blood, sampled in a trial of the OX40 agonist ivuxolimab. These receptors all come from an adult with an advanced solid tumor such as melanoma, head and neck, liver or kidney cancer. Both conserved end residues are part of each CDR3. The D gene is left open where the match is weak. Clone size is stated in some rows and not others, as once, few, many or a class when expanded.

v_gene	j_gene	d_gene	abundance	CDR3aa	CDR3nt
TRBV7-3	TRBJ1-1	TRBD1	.	CASSSGQGYTEAFF	TGTGCCAGCAGCTCGGGACAGGGGTACACTGAAGCTTTCTTT
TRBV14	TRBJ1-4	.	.	CASSQRAGLSTNEKLFF	TGTGCCAGCAGCCAAAGGGCAGGGTTGTCGACTAATGAAAAACTGTTTTTT
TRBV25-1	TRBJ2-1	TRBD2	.	CASSEAGLAGGHEQFF	TGTGCCAGCAGTGAAGCGGGACTAGCGGGAGGTCATGAGCAGTTCTTC
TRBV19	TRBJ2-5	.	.	CASSIGPDQETQYF	TGTGCCAGTAGTATAGGGCCGGACCAAGAGACCCAGTACTTC
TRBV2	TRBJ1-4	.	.	CASSGARWGEKLFF	TGTGCCAGCAGTGGGGCGCGATGGGGGGAAAAACTGTTTTTT
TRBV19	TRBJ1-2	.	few	CASSLQTAREGYTF	TGTGCCAGTAGTCTTCAAACGGCCCGAGAGGGCTACACCTTC
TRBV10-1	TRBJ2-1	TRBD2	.	CASNTGTSGTNEQFF	TGCGCCAGCAATACCGGGACTAGCGGGACCAATGAGCAGTTCTTC
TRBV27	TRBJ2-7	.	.	CASGGQRSYEQYF	TGTGCCAGCGGAGGACAGAGGTCCTACGAGCAGTACTTC
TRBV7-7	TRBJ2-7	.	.	CASSLEVSSLAEQYF	TGTGCCAGCAGCTTAGAGGTATCCAGTCTTGCCGAGCAGTACTTC
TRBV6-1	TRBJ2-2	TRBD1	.	CASSVTGGNTGELFF	TGTGCCAGCAGTGTAACAGGGGGCAACACCGGGGAGCTGTTTTTT
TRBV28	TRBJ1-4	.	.	CASRNGGAEKLFF	TGTGCCAGCAGAAACGGGGGGGCGGAAAAACTGTTTTTT
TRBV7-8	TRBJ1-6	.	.	CASSLGRGLGSPLHF	TGTGCCAGCAGCTTAGGTCGGGGATTGGGTTCACCCCTCCACTTT
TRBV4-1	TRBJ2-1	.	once	CASSQIGGSYNEQFF	TGCGCCAGCAGCCAAATCGGGGGCTCCTACAATGAGCAGTTCTTC
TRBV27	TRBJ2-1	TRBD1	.	CASSSYSGTVNEQFF	TGTGCCAGCAGTTCCTATTCAGGGACAGTCAATGAGCAGTTCTTC
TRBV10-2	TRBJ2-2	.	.	CASNEWGTGELFF	TGCGCCAGCAACGAATGGGGAACCGGGGAGCTGTTTTTT
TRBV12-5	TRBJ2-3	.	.	CASGTAGSDTQYF	TGTGCTAGTGGGACCGCCGGCAGCGATACGCAGTATTTT
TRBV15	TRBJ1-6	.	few	CATSRPDTWNSPLHF	TGTGCCACCAGCAGACCCGATACCTGGAATTCACCCCTCCACTTT
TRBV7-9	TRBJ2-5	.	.	CASSLDLRGTQYF	TGTGCCAGCAGCTTAGACCTCCGGGGGACCCAGTACTTC
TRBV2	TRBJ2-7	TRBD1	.	CASSATGISSYEQYF	TGTGCCAGCAGTGCGACAGGGATTAGCTCCTACGAGCAGTACTTC
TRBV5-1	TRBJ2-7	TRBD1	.	CASSLGPGQGGHEQYF	TGCGCCAGCAGCTTGGGGCCGGGACAGGGAGGCCACGAGCAGTACTTC
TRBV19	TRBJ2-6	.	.	CASSMDPGANVLTF	TGTGCCAGTAGTATGGACCCTGGGGCCAACGTCCTGACTTTC
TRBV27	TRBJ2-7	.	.	CASSPRRTSYEQYF	TGTGCCAGCAGTCCCCGGCGGACCTCCTACGAGCAGTACTTC
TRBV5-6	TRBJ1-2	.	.	CASSLGPMRLGRYGYTF	TGTGCCAGCAGCTTGGGTCCGATGCGGTTGGGTCGCTATGGCTACACCTTC
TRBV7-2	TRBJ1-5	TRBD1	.	CASSRTTGGNQPQHF	TGTGCCAGCAGCCGGACGACAGGGGGCAATCAGCCCCAGCATTTT
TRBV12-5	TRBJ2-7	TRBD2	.	CASGLVLAGHTYEQYF	TGTGCTAGTGGTTTGGTACTAGCGGGGCATACCTACGAGCAGTACTTC
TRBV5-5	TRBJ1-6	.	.	CASSLDGGYNSPLHF	TGTGCCAGCAGCTTGGATGGGGGTTATAATTCACCCCTCCACTTT
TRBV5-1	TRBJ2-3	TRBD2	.	CASSLATSGVTDTQYF	TGCGCCAGCAGCTTGGCCACTAGCGGGGTCACAGATACGCAGTATTTT
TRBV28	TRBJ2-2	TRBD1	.	CASSLPPLGQGGAGELFF	TGTGCCAGCAGTTTACCCCCTCTCGGACAGGGAGGAGCCGGGGAGCTGTTTTTT
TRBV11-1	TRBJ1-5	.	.	CASSPPGMGNQPQHF	TGTGCCAGCAGCCCCCCAGGGATGGGCAATCAGCCCCAGCATTTT